This TCR beta chain was found in a study of T cell responses to AZD1222 COVID-19 vaccine. The study, taken as a whole, reports: Spike-specific TCR breadth and depth both grew after two AZD1222 doses.

The repertoire was sequenced with immunoSEQ multiplex PCR; TCRdb's copy has only in-frame clones and lacks some. The data contain approximately 77,000 clones, under 95% of them singletons. Points on this clone: Its specificity is not known.

This receptor was identified in an adult who received the AZD1222 COVID-19 vaccine. The sequenced sample was peripheral blood, obtained 28 days after the second AZD1222 dose.

The CDR3 sequence: CSVETGGDRDTQYF. The CDR3 DNA sequence: TGCAGCGTTGAGACAGGGGGTGATAGAGATACGCAGTATTTT. V and J are TRBV29-1 and TRBJ2-3, with TRBD1 identical over 9 bases. CDR1 is SQVTM and CDR2 is ANQGSEA in the germline V gene. The CDR3 length is 14 residues. Germline trimming cut 3 bases from V and 5 bases from J; bases unmatched to any gene: 6.